The source of this T cell receptor (beta chain) is a study of T cells after yellow fever vaccination. The sample holds many counts of this clonotype. Its antigen is currently unknown. Findings of the study overall: Abundant contaminating clonotypes from the bulk population could appear in FACS-sorted repertoires. Booster samples showed a return of most primary-vaccination clones (roughly 96% CD4, 85% to 90% CD8).

TCRdb used MiXCR to reprocess the 5' RACE reads, holding one entry per CDR3 protein. The sample has approximately 120,000 distinct CDR3 sequences; about 7.4% are singletons. V was cut by 2 bases and J by 4 bases, with 9 bases left in between. CDR3 length: 13 amino acids. Germline CDR1 reads SGHNT; CDR2 reads YYREEE (reference sequence). This chain joins TRBV5-4 and TRBJ2-5, with D unclear. This receptor was identified in a man aged 18 to 29 who received the YFV17D yellow fever vaccine. Sample: CD4+ T cells sorted from PBMCs, taken about 10 days after the first yellow fever vaccination. The CDR3 nucleotides read TGTGCCAGCAGCTTTCTGGGAACAGAGACCCAGTACTTC. Protein sequence: CASSFLGTETQYF.